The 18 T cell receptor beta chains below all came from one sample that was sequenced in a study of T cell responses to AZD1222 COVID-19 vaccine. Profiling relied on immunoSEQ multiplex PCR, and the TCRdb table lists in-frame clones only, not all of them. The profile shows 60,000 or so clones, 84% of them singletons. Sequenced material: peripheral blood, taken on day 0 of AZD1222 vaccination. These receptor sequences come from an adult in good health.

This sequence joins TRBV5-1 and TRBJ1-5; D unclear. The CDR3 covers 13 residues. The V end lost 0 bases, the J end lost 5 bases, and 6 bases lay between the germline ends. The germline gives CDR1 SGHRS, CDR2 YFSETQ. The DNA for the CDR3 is TGCGCCAGCAGCTTGGAGGGCTATCAGCCCCAGCATTTT. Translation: CASSLEGYQPQHF.

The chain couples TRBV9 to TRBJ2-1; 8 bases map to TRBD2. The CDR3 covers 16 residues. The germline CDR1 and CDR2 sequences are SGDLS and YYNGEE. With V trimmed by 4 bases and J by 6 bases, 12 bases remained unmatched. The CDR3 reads CASSPTGGLEANEQFF. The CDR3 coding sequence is TGTGCCAGCAGCCCAACGGGGGGGCTTGAGGCCAATGAGCAGTTCTTC. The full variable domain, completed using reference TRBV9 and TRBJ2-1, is DSGVTQTPKHLITATGQRVTLRCSPRSGDLSVYWYQQSLDQGLQFLIQYYNGEERAKGNILERFSAQQFPDLHSELNLSSLELGDSALYFCASSPTGGLEANEQFFGPGTRLTVL.

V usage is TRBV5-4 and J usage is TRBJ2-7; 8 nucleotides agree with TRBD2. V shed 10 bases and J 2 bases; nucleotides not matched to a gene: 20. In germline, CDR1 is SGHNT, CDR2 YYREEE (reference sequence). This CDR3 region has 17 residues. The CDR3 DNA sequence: TGTGCCCGCCGCCGGGGGGGGGTTGGACACTCCGCCTACGAGCAGTACGTC. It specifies CARRRGGVGHSAYEQYV.

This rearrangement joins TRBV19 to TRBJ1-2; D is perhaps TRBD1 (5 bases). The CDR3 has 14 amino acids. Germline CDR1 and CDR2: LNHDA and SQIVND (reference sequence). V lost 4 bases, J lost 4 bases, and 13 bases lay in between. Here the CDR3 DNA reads TGTGCCAGTAGTAATGGGGCCAGTCCCTATGGCTACACCTTC. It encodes CASSNGASPYGYTF.

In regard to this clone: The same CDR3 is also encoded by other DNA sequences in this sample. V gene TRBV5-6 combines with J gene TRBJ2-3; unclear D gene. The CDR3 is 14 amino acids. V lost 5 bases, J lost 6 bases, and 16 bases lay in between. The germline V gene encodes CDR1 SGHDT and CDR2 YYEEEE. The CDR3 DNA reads TGTGCCAGCAGTCCGACACGGGTTACCGATACGCAGTATTTT. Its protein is CASSPTRVTDTQYF.

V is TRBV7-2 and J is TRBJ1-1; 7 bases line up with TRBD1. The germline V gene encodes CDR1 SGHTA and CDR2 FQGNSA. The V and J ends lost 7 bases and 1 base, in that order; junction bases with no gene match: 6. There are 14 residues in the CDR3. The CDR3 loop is CASTRTGANTEAFF. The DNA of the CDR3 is TGTGCCAGCACCCGAACAGGGGCGAACACTGAAGCTTTCTTT.

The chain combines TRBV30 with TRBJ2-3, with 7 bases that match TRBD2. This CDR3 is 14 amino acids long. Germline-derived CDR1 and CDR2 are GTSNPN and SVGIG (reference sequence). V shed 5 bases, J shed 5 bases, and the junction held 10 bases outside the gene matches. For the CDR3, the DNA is TGTGCCTGGGGGAGGGGCAGGGTCGGAGATACGCAGTATTTT. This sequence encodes CAWGRGRVGDTQYF.

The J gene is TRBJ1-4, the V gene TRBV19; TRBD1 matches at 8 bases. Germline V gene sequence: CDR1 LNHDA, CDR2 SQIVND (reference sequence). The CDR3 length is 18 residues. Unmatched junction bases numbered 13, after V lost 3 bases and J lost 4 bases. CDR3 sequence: CASSIRFLRTGYNEKLFF. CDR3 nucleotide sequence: TGTGCCAGTAGTATCCGATTTCTTAGGACAGGGTATAATGAAAAACTGTTTTTT.

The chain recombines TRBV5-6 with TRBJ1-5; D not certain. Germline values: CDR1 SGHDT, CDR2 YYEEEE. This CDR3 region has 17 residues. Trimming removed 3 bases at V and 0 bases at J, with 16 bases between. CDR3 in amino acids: CASSYSGRKNSNQPQHF. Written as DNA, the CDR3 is TGTGCCAGCAGCTACAGCGGCAGGAAAAATAGCAATCAGCCCCAGCATTTT.

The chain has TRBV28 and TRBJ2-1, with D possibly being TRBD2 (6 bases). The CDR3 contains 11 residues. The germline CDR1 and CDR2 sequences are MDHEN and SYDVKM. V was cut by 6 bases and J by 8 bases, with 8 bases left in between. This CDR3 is CASSTGDEQFF. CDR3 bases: TGTGCCAGCAGCACGGGAGATGAGCAGTTCTTC.

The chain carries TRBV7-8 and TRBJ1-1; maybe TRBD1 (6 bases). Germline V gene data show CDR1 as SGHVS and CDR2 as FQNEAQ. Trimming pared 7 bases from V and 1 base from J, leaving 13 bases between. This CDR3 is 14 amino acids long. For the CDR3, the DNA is TGTGCCAGCACGAATCAACAGGGGAACACTGAAGCTTTCTTT. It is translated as CASTNQQGNTEAFF.

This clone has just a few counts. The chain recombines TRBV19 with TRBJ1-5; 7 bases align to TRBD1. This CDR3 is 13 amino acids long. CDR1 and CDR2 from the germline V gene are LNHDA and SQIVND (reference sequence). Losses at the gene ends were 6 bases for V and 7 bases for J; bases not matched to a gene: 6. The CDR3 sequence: CASSRQGNQPQHF. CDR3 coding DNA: TGTGCCAGTAGCCGACAGGGAAACCAGCCCCAGCATTTT.

This CDR3 is CASSPRGASRYNEQFF. The CDR3 DNA reads TGTGCCAGCAGCCCTCGGGGGGCTAGCCGTTACAATGAGCAGTTCTTC. This chain joins TRBV11-1 and TRBJ2-1; the D gene is possibly TRBD2 (7 bases). V was cut by 5 bases and J by 4 bases, with 18 bases left in between. The CDR3 loop spans 16 amino acids. Germline values: CDR1 SGHAT, CDR2 FQDESV (reference sequence).

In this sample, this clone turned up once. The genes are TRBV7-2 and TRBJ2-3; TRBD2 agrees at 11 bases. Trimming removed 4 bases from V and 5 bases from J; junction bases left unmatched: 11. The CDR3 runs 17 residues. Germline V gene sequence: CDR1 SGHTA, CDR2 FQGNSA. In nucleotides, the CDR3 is TGTGCCAGCAGCTCCCTGGGACTAGCGGCGACTGGAGATACGCAGTATTTT. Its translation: CASSSLGLAATGDTQYF.

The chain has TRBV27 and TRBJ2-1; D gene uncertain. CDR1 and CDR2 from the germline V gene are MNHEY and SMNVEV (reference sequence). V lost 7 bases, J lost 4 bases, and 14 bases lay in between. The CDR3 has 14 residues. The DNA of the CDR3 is TGTGCCAGCATGAACAGAGACACATACAATGAGCAGTTCTTC. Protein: CASMNRDTYNEQFF.

The DNA of the CDR3 is TGCGCCAGCAGCCCCTCACTAGCGGGAGAGTCCTACGAGCAGTACTTC. Protein product: CASSPSLAGESYEQYF. V usage is TRBV5-1 and J usage is TRBJ2-7; 11 positions match TRBD2. V gave up 4 bases and J gave up 1 base; unmatched junction bases: 7. The CDR3 extends over 16 amino acids. Germline V gene sequence: CDR1 SGHRS, CDR2 YFSETQ.

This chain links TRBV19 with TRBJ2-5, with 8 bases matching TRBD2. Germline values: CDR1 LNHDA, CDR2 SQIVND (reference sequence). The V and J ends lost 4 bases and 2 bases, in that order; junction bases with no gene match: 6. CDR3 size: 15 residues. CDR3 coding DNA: TGTGCCAGTAGTAAAGCGGGAGCGGAACAAGAGACCCAGTACTTC. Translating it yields CASSKAGAEQETQYF.

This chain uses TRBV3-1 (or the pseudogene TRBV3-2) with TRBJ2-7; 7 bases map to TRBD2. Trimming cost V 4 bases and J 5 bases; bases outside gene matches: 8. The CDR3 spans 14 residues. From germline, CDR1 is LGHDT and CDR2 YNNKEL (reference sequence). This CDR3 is CASSPFGRKNEQYF. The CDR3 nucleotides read TGTGCCAGCAGCCCCTTCGGGAGGAAGAACGAGCAGTACTTC.